This T cell receptor (beta chain) was identified in a study of blood T cell repertoires in COVID-19. Whole-study context: Samples taken during acute and convalescent COVID-19 were collected in the United States, Italy and Spain.

Only a few counts were recorded for this clone. Repertoires were generated with immunoSEQ multiplex PCR, while TCRdb's copy carries only in-frame clones and drops some. The sample has 110,000 to 150,000 clones; 65% to 85% are singletons. The TCR sequence derives from an older woman with acute or convalescent COVID-19. Sequenced: peripheral blood.

The CDR3 coding sequence is TGTGCCAGCTCACCGGTGCTAGCGGGAATCTACAATGAGCAGTTCTTC. This sequence encodes CASSPVLAGIYNEQFF. The chain is built from TRBV18 and TRBJ2-1; 9 positions agree with TRBD2. V lost 3 bases and J lost 3; bases outside the gene matches: 6. This CDR3 is 16 amino acids long. CDR1 is KGHSH and CDR2 is LQKENI in the germline V gene.